The text below deals with one T cell receptor beta chain. Other nucleotide sequences in the sample specify the same CDR3. This specimen comes from a study of shared clonotypes between healthy human individuals. The CDR3 has 13 residues. Trimming cost V 3 bases and J 0 bases, with 5 bases left between them. The germline CDR1 and CDR2 sequences are SGHAT and FQNNGV. The method was immunoSEQ multiplex PCR; TCRdb's version includes in-frame clones alone and lacks a portion of them. The table has more than 2,000,000 clones, approximately 94% seen once. The rearrangement links TRBV11-2 to TRBJ1-1; D not certain. The clonotype originates from a man between 18 and 35 years old in good health. Sequencing was carried out using naive CD4+ T cells sorted from blood. As to subset: CD45RA+ positively selected. The CDR3 sequence: CASSLRLNTEAFF. The CDR3 DNA reads as TGTGCCAGCAGCTTGAGGTTGAACACTGAAGCTTTCTTT.